The 18 T cell receptor beta chains given below trace back to one sample, sequenced in a study of blood T cell repertoires in COVID-19. Clones were sequenced by immunoSEQ multiplex PCR, and TCRdb holds only the in-frame ones, with some missing. Of 150,000 to 200,000 clones in the sample, about 88% were seen once. The sequenced sample consisted of peripheral blood. Every receptor here comes from a woman older than 75 in a cohort sampled during active or convalescent COVID-19.

The chain carries TRBV6-5 and TRBJ2-2, with 9 bases aligning to TRBD2. The CDR3 is 14 residues long. V was pared by 10 bases and J by 0 bases, with 3 bases of the junction left unmatched. Germline V lookup: CDR1 MNHEY, CDR2 SVGAGI. The CDR3 sequence: CATLAGANTGELFF. CDR3 nucleotides: TGTGCCACATTAGCGGGGGCGAACACCGGGGAGCTGTTTTTT.

The CDR3: CASSGGQTTDTQYF. CDR3 coding DNA: TGCGCCAGCAGTGGGGGACAGACCACAGATACGCAGTATTTT. This chain uses TRBV10-2 with TRBJ2-3; 7 bases map to TRBD1. The J segment lost 2 bases and the V segment lost 4 bases, leaving 3 bases of the junction unmatched. Germline-derived CDR1 and CDR2 are WSHSY and SAAADI. The CDR3 consists of 14 residues.

V is TRBV5-4 and J is TRBJ1-6, with D maybe TRBD1 (5 bases). CDR3 length: 15 residues. Germline CDR1 reads SGHNT; CDR2 reads YYREEE (reference sequence). V gave up 3 bases and J gave up 8 bases, with 15 bases separating them. CDR3: CASSSTGGAHSPLHF. CDR3 nucleotide sequence: TGTGCCAGCAGCTCCACCGGGGGTGCCCATTCACCCCTCCACTTT.

The V gene is TRBV10-3, the J gene TRBJ2-3, with 9 nucleotides matching TRBD2. CDR1 and CDR2 from the germline V gene are ENHRY and SYGVKD. The J segment lost 2 bases and the V segment lost 11 bases, leaving 14 bases of the junction unmatched. The CDR3 is made up of 16 amino acids. The chain's CDR3 is CASRRRLAGDTDTQYF. CDR3 DNA: TGTGCCTCCCGCCGCCGATTAGCGGGGGACACAGATACGCAGTATTTT.

The V gene is TRBV28, the J gene TRBJ1-3; 8 positions agree with TRBD1. J lost 4 bases, V lost 7 bases, and 3 bases had no gene match. This CDR3 region has 13 residues. Germline assignment: CDR1 MDHEN and CDR2 SYDVKM. CDR3 sequence reads: CASIRGHGNTIYF. DNA for the CDR3: TGTGCCAGCATCAGGGGGCACGGAAACACCATATATTTT.

The rearrangement links TRBV25-1 to TRBJ2-2, with D maybe TRBD2 (6 bases). The CDR3 runs to 16 residues. The germline V and J ends were trimmed by 2 bases and 6 bases, with 16 bases remaining between them. Germline V lookup: CDR1 MGHDK, CDR2 SYGVNS. The CDR3 is CASSEMGGIVSGELFF. The DNA for the CDR3 is TGTGCCAGCAGTGAAATGGGGGGAATAGTCTCCGGGGAGCTGTTTTTT.

This chain uses TRBV30 with TRBJ2-5; 11 bases line up with TRBD2. J gave up 0 bases and V 5 bases, and 23 bases lay outside the gene matches. Germline CDR1 is GTSNPN and CDR2 is SVGIG (reference sequence). This CDR3 has 21 residues. The CDR3 DNA reads TGTGCCTGGGGGTGTGGGGCACCGGGACTAGCGGCCTACACACACCAAGAGACCCAGTACTTC. Its protein is CAWGCGAPGLAAYTHQETQYF. Looking up the rest from reference TRBV30 and TRBJ2-5 gives the full variable domain: SQTIHQWPATLVQPVGSPLSLECTVEGTSNPNLYWYRQAAGRGLQLLFYSVGIGQISSEVPQNLSASRPQDRQFILSSKKLLLSDSGFYLCAWGCGAPGLAAYTHQETQYFGPGTRLLVL.

J is TRBJ1-2 and V is TRBV28, with 8 bases fitting TRBD1. The V gene end was trimmed by 4 bases and the J gene end by 5 bases; junction bases not matched to a gene: 6. The CDR3 consists of 14 residues. The germline CDR1 and CDR2 sequences are MDHEN and SYDVKM. CDR3 bases: TGTGCCAGCAGTTCCCAGGGGGCACGGTATGGCTACACCTTC. This sequence encodes CASSSQGARYGYTF.

This chain connects TRBV9 to TRBJ2-1; D is unclear. V lost 3 bases and J lost 0, with 7 bases in between. Germline V gives CDR1 SGDLS, CDR2 YYNGEE. This CDR3 region has 14 residues. CDR3 nucleotide sequence: TGTGCCAGCAGCGCGCGGAGCTCCTACAATGAGCAGTTCTTC. Translating it yields CASSARSSYNEQFF.

The chain couples TRBV6-2 or TRBV6-3 to TRBJ1-6, with 7 bases identical to TRBD1. This CDR3 is built from 15 residues. CDR1 and CDR2 (germline): MNHEY, SVGEGT. Trimming removed 5 bases from V and 6 bases from J; junction bases left unmatched: 7. The CDR3 nucleotides read TGTGCCAGCAGTCCATACCGGGACAGTAATTCACCCCTCCACTTT. Its translation is CASSPYRDSNSPLHF.

The rearrangement links TRBV24-1 to TRBJ1-5; 7 nucleotides match TRBD1. CDR3 length: 16 residues. The trim removed 4 bases at V and 0 bases at J, leaving 5 bases unmatched. Germline CDR1 reads KGHDR; CDR2 reads SFDVKD. In nucleotides, the CDR3 is TGTGCCACCAGTGAGCAAACAGGGGATAGCAATCAGCCCCAGCATTTT. As protein: CATSEQTGDSNQPQHF.

The gene calls are TRBV19 and TRBJ1-2, with 9 bases that match TRBD1. V trimming: 5 bases; J trimming: 8 bases; junction bases outside the gene matches: 9. The CDR3 has 14 residues. Germline loops: CDR1 LNHDA, CDR2 SQIVND (reference sequence). In DNA form, the CDR3 reads TGTGCCAGTAGTGCCGCCGGGACAGGGTACGGCTACACCTTC. Translated, it gives CASSAAGTGYGYTF.

The CDR3 DNA reads as TGTGCCAGCAGCCTGGGAGCGGTTAGCAATCAGCCCCAGCATTTT. It is translated as CASSLGAVSNQPQHF. The chain links TRBV5-6 to TRBJ1-5; D unclear. Germline V CDR1 and CDR2: SGHDT, YYEEEE. The V end lost 4 bases, the J end lost 0 bases, and 11 bases lay between the germline ends. The CDR3 is made up of 15 amino acids.

This chain connects TRBV10-3 to TRBJ1-2; 7 nucleotides match TRBD1. J lost 8 bases, V lost 7 bases, and 10 bases had no gene match. The CDR3 has 13 residues. Germline CDR1 and CDR2: ENHRY and SYGVKD. CDR3 in amino acids: CAINSDRAEGYTF. The CDR3 region has the DNA TGTGCCATCAATTCAGACAGGGCGGAGGGCTACACCTTC.

The chain joins TRBV3-1 (or the pseudogene TRBV3-2) to TRBJ2-1, with 9 nucleotides matching TRBD2. The CDR3 has 15 residues. Germline V gene lookup returns CDR1 LGHDT and CDR2 YNNKEL (reference sequence). The J segment lost 6 bases and the V segment lost 4 bases, leaving 7 bases of the junction unmatched. In DNA form, the CDR3 reads TGTGCCAGCAGCCCCCGGGGTAGCGGGAGCAATGAGCAGTTCTTC. Translating it yields CASSPRGSGSNEQFF.

The genes are TRBV24-1 and TRBJ1-2; TRBD1 is a possible D gene (6 bases). Germline values: CDR1 KGHDR, CDR2 SFDVKD. The ends were cut back, 1 base at V and 14 bases at J, with 13 bases in the middle. The CDR3 has 12 residues. CDR3 nucleotide sequence: TGTGCCACCAGTGATTTTCTCGGGACACCTACCTTC. Amino acid sequence: CATSDFLGTPTF.

The V and J genes are TRBV5-6 and TRBJ1-1; TRBD1 might be the D (5 bases). The germline V gene has CDR1 SGHDT and CDR2 YYEEEE. The V end was cut by 4 bases, the J end by 3 bases, with 13 bases between. The CDR3 covers 14 residues. The CDR3 sequence: CASSKPTGDTEAFF. CDR3 sequence (DNA): TGTGCCAGCAGCAAACCTACAGGAGACACTGAAGCTTTCTTT.

This rearrangement joins TRBV11-3 to TRBJ2-7, with 7 positions matching TRBD2. The CDR3 loop spans 15 amino acids. V shed 2 bases, J shed 3 bases, and the junction held 7 bases outside the gene matches. The V gene's germline CDR1 is SGHNT and CDR2 YENEEA. CDR3 nucleotides: TGTGCCAGCAGCTTAAGTTTCGGGGGGAACTACGAGCAGTACTTC. Its protein is CASSLSFGGNYEQYF.